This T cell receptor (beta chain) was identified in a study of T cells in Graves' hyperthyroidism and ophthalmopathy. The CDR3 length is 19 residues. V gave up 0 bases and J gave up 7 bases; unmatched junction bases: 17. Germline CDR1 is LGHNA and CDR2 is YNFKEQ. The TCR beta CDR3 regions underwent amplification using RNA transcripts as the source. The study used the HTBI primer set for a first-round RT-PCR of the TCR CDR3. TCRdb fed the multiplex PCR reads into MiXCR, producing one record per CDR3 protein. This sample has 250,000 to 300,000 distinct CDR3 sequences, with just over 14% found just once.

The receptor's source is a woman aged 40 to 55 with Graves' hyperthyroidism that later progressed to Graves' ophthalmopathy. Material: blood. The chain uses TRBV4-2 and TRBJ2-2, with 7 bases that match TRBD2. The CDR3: CASSQDFLSERGYIGELFF. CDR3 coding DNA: TGTGCCAGCAGCCAAGATTTTCTTAGCGAGCGGGGATACATCGGGGAGCTGTTTTTT.